This T cell receptor beta chain was observed in a study of immune characterization of retroperitoneal liposarcoma. One entry per CDR3 protein results from TCRdb running MiXCR on the PCR reads. The table includes roughly 2,500 distinct CDR3 sequences, under 45% detected once. There are 13 residues in the CDR3. V shed 6 bases, J shed 3 bases, and the junction held 3 bases outside the gene matches. The germline V gene has CDR1 MNHNS and CDR2 SASEGT. The TCR comes from a male donor with retroperitoneal liposarcoma. V usage is TRBV6-1 and J usage is TRBJ2-5, with 8 bases that match TRBD2. Material for sequencing was tumor tissue. In DNA, the CDR3 is TGTGCCAGCAGGATCGGGGGGGAAGAGACCCAGTACTTC. Amino acids: CASRIGGEETQYF.